Sequencing of this T cell receptor beta chain was carried out in a study of blood T cell repertoires in COVID-19. This table comes from immunoSEQ multiplex PCR, and its TCRdb copy is limited to in-frame clones, with some not included. Here the sample spans 200,000 to 300,000 clones, roughly 89% being singletons. This clone was observed many times. J was trimmed by 5 bases and V by 5 bases; bases with no gene match: 5. Germline lookup yields CDR1 MRHNA and CDR2 SNTAGT. CDR3 length: 15 amino acids. The V gene is TRBV6-4, the J gene TRBJ2-2, with 10 bases matching TRBD2. The sequenced sample was PBMCs or T cells enriched from blood (not recorded which). The clonotype comes from a woman in her twenties or thirties who had recovered from COVID-19. In DNA form, the CDR3 reads TGTGCCAGCAGTCCTTCTAGCGGGAGTACCGGGGAGCTGTTTTTT. Protein sequence: CASSPSSGSTGELFF.